This is a list of T cell receptor beta chains from one sample in a study of T cell responses to AZD1222 COVID-19 vaccine. Profiling relied on immunoSEQ multiplex PCR, and the TCRdb table lists in-frame clones only, not all of them. The sample has 150,000 to 200,000 clones; about 87% are singletons. Material: peripheral blood, obtained 28 days after the second dose of the MenACWY control vaccine. The receptors derive from an adult who received the MenACWY meningococcal vaccine as a control. The CDR3 runs from the conserved cysteine through the conserved F or W. D genes are given only for firm matches. Clone sizes are given selectively: once, few, many, or a class where the clone is expanded.

D gene	clone size	V gene	J gene	CDR3 protein	CDR3 DNA
.	.	TRBV5-1	TRBJ1-2	CASSLGQNNYGYTF	TGCGCCAGCAGCTTGGGCCAGAATAACTATGGCTACACCTTC
.	.	TRBV7-8	TRBJ2-7	CASSPRYEQYF	TGTGCCAGCAGCCCCCGGTACGAGCAGTACTTC
.	.	TRBV18	TRBJ2-3	CASSPRSSTDTQYF	TGTGCCAGCTCACCTAGATCTAGCACAGATACGCAGTATTTT
TRBD2	.	TRBV15	TRBJ2-5	CATSRGSGGETQYF	TGTGCCACCAGCAGAGGCTCGGGGGGAGAGACCCAGTACTTC
TRBD1	.	TRBV4-2	TRBJ1-2	CASSQVGTGGVYYGYTF	TGTGCCAGCAGCCAAGTGGGGACAGGGGGGGTTTACTATGGCTACACCTTC
.	.	TRBV5-1	TRBJ1-1	CASSFQYDSGPEAFF	TGCGCCAGCAGCTTCCAATACGACAGTGGACCTGAAGCTTTCTTT
.	.	TRBV25-1	TRBJ1-4	CASALTTNEKLFF	TGTGCCAGCGCTTTAACAACTAATGAAAAACTGTTTTTT
.	.	TRBV10-3	TRBJ2-1	CAISVQTYEQFF	TGTGCCATCAGTGTACAGACCTATGAGCAGTTCTTC
.	once	TRBV28	TRBJ1-3	CASSIPRGSGGNTIYF	TGTGCCAGCAGTATCCCCAGGGGTTCAGGAGGAAACACCATATATTTT
.	.	TRBV28	TRBJ2-6	CASSPSGANVLTF	TGTGCCAGCAGTCCGAGTGGGGCCAACGTCCTGACTTTC
TRBD2	.	TRBV5-1	TRBJ2-1	CASSFLAGAYNEQFF	TGCGCCAGCAGCTTTCTAGCGGGAGCCTACAATGAGCAGTTCTTC
TRBD2	.	TRBV5-1	TRBJ2-3	CASGTSGTVTDTQYF	TGCGCCAGTGGGACTAGCGGGACCGTTACAGATACGCAGTATTTT
.	.	TRBV7-2	TRBJ2-3	CASSLTSMADTQYF	TGTGCCAGCAGCTTGACTAGTATGGCAGATACGCAGTATTTT
.	.	TRBV2	TRBJ1-4	CASSDRVENEKLFF	TGTGCCAGCAGTGACAGGGTAGAGAATGAAAAACTGTTTTTT
.	.	TRBV18	TRBJ1-6	CASSPDTNNSPLHF	TGTGCCAGCTCACCGGACACAAACAATTCACCCCTCCACTTT
TRBD1	.	TRBV25-1	TRBJ1-2	CASSKLGQGENGYTF	TGTGCCAGCAGTAAGCTGGGACAGGGGGAGAATGGCTACACCTTC
TRBD1	.	TRBV7-9	TRBJ1-2	CASSGADREEYGYTF	TGTGCCAGCAGCGGGGCCGACAGGGAGGAGTATGGCTACACCTTC
.	.	TRBV12-3/TRBV12-4	TRBJ2-7	CASRKSTAYEQYF	TGTGCCAGCAGAAAGTCGACAGCCTACGAGCAGTACTTC
.	.	TRBV6-2/TRBV6-3	TRBJ2-7	CASSPSSIDRTGREQYF	TGTGCCAGCAGCCCAAGCTCCATAGACCGCACGGGGAGGGAGCAGTACTTC
TRBD2	.	TRBV3-1/TRBV3-2	TRBJ2-2	CASSRRSSGSLSGELFF	TGTGCCAGCAGCCGCCGATCTAGCGGGAGTCTCTCCGGGGAGCTGTTTTTT
TRBD1	.	TRBV5-1	TRBJ1-1	CASSAQGAPDTEAFF	TGCGCCAGCAGCGCACAGGGGGCGCCGGACACTGAAGCTTTCTTT
TRBD1	once	TRBV10-1	TRBJ1-6	CASQGAWNSPLHF	TGCGCCAGCCAGGGGGCTTGGAATTCACCCCTCCACTTT
TRBD1	.	TRBV30	TRBJ1-5	CAWSPPYGDRGYGNQPQHF	TGTGCCTGGAGTCCACCTTACGGGGACAGGGGGTACGGCAATCAGCCCCAGCATTTT
TRBD1	once	TRBV5-4	TRBJ1-3	CASSPSPDRGKGNTIYF	TGTGCCAGCAGCCCATCCCCAGACAGGGGAAAGGGAAACACCATATATTTT
TRBD2	.	TRBV20-1	TRBJ2-5	CSASRVAGGETQYF	TGCAGTGCTAGTCGGGTAGCGGGAGGTGAGACCCAGTACTTC
TRBD1	.	TRBV2	TRBJ1-3	CASSGHRGTGNTIYF	TGTGCCAGCAGTGGGCACAGGGGTACGGGAAACACCATATATTTT
.	.	TRBV19	TRBJ2-3	CASTPRDADTQYF	TGTGCCAGTACCCCCCGGGATGCAGATACGCAGTATTTT
.	.	TRBV7-9	TRBJ2-7	CASSQWDSSYEQYF	TGTGCCAGCAGCCAGTGGGACTCCTCCTACGAGCAGTACTTC